This TCR beta chain was captured in a study of blood T cells in healthy people across ages. Turning to this clonotype: Its antigen is still unknown.

The CDR3 contains 16 residues. Per the germline V gene, CDR1 is ENHRY and CDR2 is SYGVKD. Losses at the gene ends were 6 bases for V and 1 base for J; bases not matched to a gene: 9. The study, taken as a whole, reports: Unsorted PBMCs blocked a conclusive comparison of naive and antigen-experienced cells. CMV infection status of these donors was not known. Estimated diversity across one million T cells was deemed an underestimate.

Combining a sample-barcoded 5' primer with a J-beta primer mix, a second PCR ran for about 7 to 12 cycles. TCRdb independently ran MiXCR on the 5' RACE reads; one entry per CDR3 protein. The data hold about 770,000 distinct CDR3 sequences, with roughly 44% observed a single time. Material for sequencing was blood. This chain joins TRBV10-3 and TRBJ1-1; TRBD1 matches at 9 bases. The TCR originated in a man aged 55-75 years in good health. The CDR3: CAIRPGQGRANTEAFF. For the CDR3, the DNA is TGTGCCATCAGACCGGGACAGGGAAGGGCGAACACTGAAGCTTTCTTT.